These 16 T cell receptor beta chains were all obtained from the same sample, sequenced in a study of T-cell reconstitution after alpha-beta-depleted transplantation in children. Molecular barcoding with unique molecular identifiers was used for the TCRbeta library. TCRdb fed the PCR reads into MiXCR, producing one record per CDR3 protein. The sample holds about 610,000 distinct CDR3 sequences, more than 9% seen once. This specimen consisted of PBMCs from the stem cell graft donor, obtained from the stem cell graft. These receptors came from a human donor who donated a stem cell graft to a child with acute myeloid leukemia.

The chain combines TRBV6-5 with TRBJ2-1; TRBD2 aligns across 13 bases. The germline V gene encodes CDR1 MNHEY and CDR2 SVGAGI. V trimming: 5 bases; J trimming: 8 bases; junction bases outside the gene matches: 6. The CDR3 sequence is 15 residues long. CDR3 nucleotide sequence: TGTGCCAGCAGTATCGGGACTAGCGGGATATATGAGCAGTTCTTC. Amino acids: CASSIGTSGIYEQFF.

This chain uses TRBV20-1 with TRBJ2-7; TRBD2 matches 12 bases. The CDR3 spans 13 residues. The germline gives CDR1 DFQATT, CDR2 SNEGSKA (reference sequence). For the CDR3, the DNA is TGCACCCCTCGACTAGCGGGGGTCTACGAGCAGTACTTC. As protein: CTPRLAGVYEQYF.

This chain connects TRBV7-9 to TRBJ2-5; D may correspond to TRBD1 or TRBD2 (5 bases each). CDR1 SEHNR and CDR2 FQNEAQ come from the germline V gene (reference sequence). The V end was cut by 7 bases, the J end by 5 bases, with 14 bases between. The CDR3 sequence is 13 residues long. The CDR3 sequence is CASMFAGTETQYF. As DNA, the CDR3 is TGTGCCAGCATGTTTGCAGGGACGGAGACCCAGTACTTC.

The chain carries TRBV27 and TRBJ1-5; no reliable D call. CDR1 is MNHEY and CDR2 is SMNVEV in the germline V gene (reference sequence). Trimming took off 3 bases at V and 4 bases at J, with 10 bases between the two ends. This CDR3 spans 14 amino acids. CDR3 amino acids: CASSFSGRNQPQHF. As DNA, the CDR3 is TGTGCCAGCAGTTTTAGCGGGAGAAATCAGCCCCAGCATTTT.

Here the CDR3 DNA reads TGTGCCAGCACCCGGACTAGCGGGGGAGGCACAGATACGCAGTATTTT. It yields the protein CASTRTSGGGTDTQYF. The V and J genes are TRBV12-3 or TRBV12-4 and TRBJ2-3; 13 bases line up with TRBD2. There are 16 residues in the CDR3. Trimming at V came to 7 bases and at J to 1 base, leaving 5 bases not matched to a gene.

V gene TRBV5-1 combines with J gene TRBJ1-2; D remains unclear. The CDR3 sequence is 13 residues long. V was shortened by 3 bases and J by 8 bases, with 14 bases between the two germline ends. Germline assignment: CDR1 SGHRS and CDR2 YFSETQ. The CDR3 DNA is TGCGCCAGCAGCTCCGCTGGCAACCAAGGCTACACCTTC. Its protein is CASSSAGNQGYTF.

The chain uses TRBV20-1 and TRBJ2-7; a weak D match, TRBD1 (6 bases). CDR3 length: 13 amino acids. In germline, CDR1 is DFQATT, CDR2 SNEGSKA (reference sequence). V was trimmed by 6 bases and J by 6 bases, leaving 18 bases between them. The CDR3 DNA sequence: TGCAGTGCAGGGACCCGACAGGAAGGCGAGCAGTACTTC. It is translated as CSAGTRQEGEQYF.

The chain has TRBV28 and TRBJ2-1, with D tentatively TRBD1 or TRBD2 (5 bases each). Looked up from germline, CDR1 is MDHEN and CDR2 is SYDVKM. This CDR3 has 15 residues. Trimming removed 5 bases at V and 6 bases at J, with 17 bases between. CDR3 DNA sequence: TGTGCCAGCAGTCTCTCTCACGGGGACCTCAATGAGCAGTTCTTC. Residues: CASSLSHGDLNEQFF.

This clonotype was found many times. The chain joins TRBV11-2 to TRBJ2-3, with 10 positions matching TRBD2. From germline, CDR1 is SGHAT and CDR2 FQNNGV. The J segment lost 4 bases and the V segment lost 0 bases, leaving 10 bases of the junction unmatched. The CDR3 spans 18 residues. The CDR3 sequence: CASSLDPRLAGTADTQYF. The CDR3, as DNA: TGTGCCAGCAGCTTAGATCCCCGACTAGCGGGCACGGCAGATACGCAGTATTTT.

The chain uses TRBV30 and TRBJ2-7; no definite D call. This CDR3 comprises 13 residues. Germline CDR1 GTSNPN, CDR2 SVGIG (reference sequence). The ends were cut back, 0 bases at V and 2 bases at J, with 8 bases in the middle. CDR3 DNA: TGTGCCTGGAGTGTACCCGGTACCTACGAGCAGTACTTC. This gives the protein CAWSVPGTYEQYF.

This clonotype was detected a few times. The V and J genes are TRBV11-1 and TRBJ2-3; 10 positions match TRBD2. Germline CDR1 SGHAT, CDR2 FQDESV (reference sequence). J was trimmed by 3 bases and V by 7 bases; bases with no gene match: 10. The CDR3 runs to 16 residues. CDR3 protein: CASNQGIAGGTDTQYF. CDR3 DNA: TGTGCCAGCAACCAAGGAATAGCGGGAGGTACAGATACGCAGTATTTT.

In this sample, this clonotype turned up many times. The rearrangement links TRBV5-4 to TRBJ2-7; 8 bases are shared with TRBD2. The trim removed 0 bases at V and 0 bases at J, leaving 20 bases unmatched. Germline CDR1 reads SGHNT; CDR2 reads YYREEE (reference sequence). This CDR3 spans 21 amino acids. CDR3 protein: CASSLAYSAGSIAGGSYEQYF. CDR3 nucleotides: TGTGCCAGCAGCTTGGCCTATTCGGCGGGGTCCATTGCGGGGGGCTCCTACGAGCAGTACTTC.

Ten or more counts support this clonotype. This sequence joins TRBV29-1 and TRBJ2-1; D is possibly TRBD2 (6 bases). Per germline, CDR1 SQVTM and CDR2 ANQGSEA. Between the trimmed V and J ends, which lost 4 bases and 4 bases, there was a span of 14 bases. The CDR3 loop spans 14 amino acids. Here the CDR3 DNA reads TGCAGCGTTGGAGTCCGCGGGGATTACAATGAGCAGTTCTTC. Protein product: CSVGVRGDYNEQFF.

This clonotype was found a few times. The chain couples TRBV5-1 to TRBJ2-3, with TRBD2 matching 14 bases. J lost 2 bases, V lost 4 bases, and 9 bases had no gene match. CDR1 is SGHRS, CDR2 YFSETQ, per germline. The CDR3 is made up of 18 amino acids. The CDR3 protein is CASSVGTSGSAATDTQYF. In nucleotides, the CDR3 is TGCGCCAGCAGCGTCGGGACTAGCGGGAGCGCCGCCACAGATACGCAGTATTTT.

There are many counts of this clonotype. The rearrangement uses TRBV10-3 and TRBJ1-2; 9 bases are shared with TRBD1. With 4 bases clipped from V and 4 bases from J, the junction kept 10 bases outside the gene matches. The CDR3 sequence is 16 residues long. CDR1 ENHRY and CDR2 SYGVKD come from the germline V gene. CDR3 DNA sequence: TGTGCCATCAGTGGACGAGGGACAGGGTCGGCCTATGGCTACACCTTC. It specifies CAISGRGTGSAYGYTF.

This clonotype was observed many times. In nucleotides, the CDR3 is TGCAGTGCTAGAGATCTCGGGACTAGCGGGAGAGAGACCCAGTACTTC. This translates into CSARDLGTSGRETQYF. The chain uses TRBV20-1 and TRBJ2-5; TRBD2 aligns across 14 bases. CDR1 and CDR2 (germline): DFQATT, SNEGSKA (reference sequence). V was clipped by 0 bases and J by 4 bases; unmatched bases: 4. The CDR3 is 16 amino acids.